The 23 T cell receptor beta chains reported below all come from one sample, sequenced in a study of CD8+ T cells in alopecia areata. Treatment given: oral pan-JAK inhibitor, 5-10 mg twice daily. cDNA prepared by RNA extraction and subsequent reverse transcription served as the template for sequencing. TCRdb keeps only in-frame clones here, not all; method: immunoSEQ multiplex PCR. The sample carries around 110,000 clones, about 83% recorded once. Sample: CD8+ T cells sorted from blood, taken at week 24, from a patient treated with tofacitinib. Receptors originate from a human donor with alopecia areata.

The CDR3 is CASNTQIAGGPEETQYF. In DNA, the CDR3 is TGTGCCAGCAACACCCAAATAGCGGGGGGGCCGGAGGAGACCCAGTACTTC. The genes are TRBV2 and TRBJ2-5; TRBD2 matches 11 bases. CDR3 length equals 17 residues. CDR1 and CDR2 from the germline V gene are SNHLY and FYNNEI. V lost 7 bases and J lost 5; bases outside the gene matches: 15.

V and J are TRBV7-9 and TRBJ2-1; 8 bases are shared with TRBD2. Germline V CDR1 and CDR2: SEHNR, FQNEAQ (reference sequence). This CDR3 has 16 amino acids. The junction had 6 bases not matched to a gene; V was cut back by 5 bases and J by 0 bases. The CDR3 protein is CASSPEAGVSYNEQFF. In nucleotides, the CDR3 is TGTGCCAGCAGCCCAGAAGCGGGGGTCTCCTACAATGAGCAGTTCTTC.

The chain uses TRBV9 and TRBJ2-3; D not certain. The CDR3 loop spans 13 amino acids. V was cut by 0 bases and J by 0 bases, with 2 bases left in between. Germline CDR1 is SGDLS and CDR2 is YYNGEE. CDR3 amino acids: CASSVGSTDTQYF. The DNA for the CDR3 is TGTGCCAGCAGCGTAGGAAGCACAGATACGCAGTATTTT.

The chain employs TRBV29-1 and TRBJ2-7; no firm D call. Germline assignment: CDR1 SQVTM and CDR2 ANQGSEA. The CDR3 extends over 13 amino acids. Between the trimmed V and J ends, which lost 4 bases and 1 base, there was a span of 11 bases. The DNA for the CDR3 is TGCAGCGTTGTTGGCTGGGATTCCTACGAGCAGTACTTC. Encoded protein: CSVVGWDSYEQYF.

The V and J genes are TRBV4-2 and TRBJ2-2; the match to TRBD2 covers 9 bases. The CDR3 consists of 18 residues. V was clipped by 4 bases and J by 1 base; unmatched bases: 10. Germline V lookup: CDR1 LGHNA, CDR2 YNFKEQ. For the CDR3, the DNA is TGTGCCAGCAGCCGTACTTTAGCGGGGGACCTGAACACCGGGGAGCTGTTTTTT. Residues: CASSRTLAGDLNTGELFF.

V is TRBV7-2 and J is TRBJ2-3, with D hard to call. The V end was cut by 5 bases, the J end by 3 bases, with 12 bases between. Germline V gene sequence: CDR1 SGHTA, CDR2 FQGNSA. This CDR3 contains 14 residues. CDR3 loop: CASSPDIETDTQYF. CDR3 DNA sequence: TGTGCCAGCAGCCCCGACATAGAAACAGATACGCAGTATTTT. Supplemented by reference TRBV7-2 and TRBJ2-3, the full variable domain reads GAGVSQSPSNKVTEKGKDVELRCDPISGHTALYWYRQSLGQGLEFLIYFQGNSAPDKSGLPSDRFSAERTGGSVSTLTIQRTQQEDSAVYLCASSPDIETDTQYFGPGTRLTVL.

The genes are TRBV7-9 and TRBJ2-3; 7 positions agree with TRBD1. CDR3 length: 16 amino acids. Germline V lookup: CDR1 SEHNR, CDR2 FQNEAQ (reference sequence). V lost 0 bases to trimming and J lost 1 base; unmatched junction nucleotides: 4. CDR3 in amino acids: CASSLASGGGTDTQYF. The CDR3 nucleotides are TGTGCCAGCAGCTTAGCGTCAGGGGGTGGCACAGATACGCAGTATTTT.

The rearrangement joins TRBV11-2 to TRBJ2-7; D may be TRBD1 or TRBD2 (6 bases each). This CDR3 contains 15 residues. V lost 3 bases, J lost 0 bases, and 12 bases lay in between. Germline CDR1 SGHAT, CDR2 FQNNGV. The CDR3 DNA is TGTGCCAGCAGCTTTGAGGGGGGCAGCTCCTACGAGCAGTACTTC. Protein sequence: CASSFEGGSSYEQYF.

This chain uses TRBV28 with TRBJ1-6; D is unclear. V was pared by 6 bases and J by 5 bases, with 14 bases between. The CDR3 is 15 residues long. Germline CDR1 MDHEN, CDR2 SYDVKM. The CDR3 DNA is TGTGCCAGCAGCGCCCTCGTCCAAGATAATTCACCCCTCCACTTT. It yields the protein CASSALVQDNSPLHF.

The chain recombines TRBV29-1 with TRBJ1-2; D gene ambiguous. This CDR3 has 10 amino acids. Per germline, CDR1 SQVTM and CDR2 ANQGSEA. The V gene lost 3 bases and the J gene lost 3 bases, with 2 bases spanning the gap. As DNA, the CDR3 is TGCAGCGTTGACGACTATGGCTACACCTTC. This encodes CSVDDYGYTF.

This chain links TRBV6-5 with TRBJ2-6; possibly TRBD1 for D (6 bases). The CDR3 runs 15 residues. The V end lost 5 bases, the J end lost 4 bases, and 12 bases lay between the germline ends. Germline V lookup: CDR1 MNHEY, CDR2 SVGAGI. CDR3 protein: CASSPTGTGANVLTF. The DNA for the CDR3 is TGTGCCAGCAGTCCTACAGGGACCGGGGCCAACGTCCTGACTTTC.

This sequence joins TRBV4-1 and TRBJ2-5; maybe TRBD1 (5 bases). Germline loops: CDR1 MGHRA, CDR2 YSYEKL. This CDR3 contains 15 residues. V lost 2 bases, J lost 2 bases, and 12 bases lay in between. The CDR3 here is CASSQSMTAQETQYF. CDR3 DNA sequence: TGCGCCAGCAGCCAAAGCATGACAGCACAAGAGACCCAGTACTTC.

There are a few counts of this clone. The chain has TRBV4-1 and TRBJ2-7; a weak D match, TRBD1 (5 bases). Trimming left V 1 base short and J 2 bases short, with 12 bases between. This CDR3 contains 15 residues. CDR1 MGHRA and CDR2 YSYEKL come from the germline V gene. CDR3 sequence reads: CASSQAQGPTYEQYF. The CDR3 bases are TGCGCCAGCAGCCAAGCGCAGGGCCCCACCTACGAGCAGTACTTC.

V is TRBV4-3 and J is TRBJ1-2; TRBD1 might be the D (5 bases). This CDR3 is built from 16 residues. The germline V gene encodes CDR1 LGHNA and CDR2 YSLEER. V lost 0 bases to trimming and J lost 5 bases, with 16 bases between them. The CDR3 DNA is TGCGCCAGCAGCCAAGATAACTCGCCAGGGCCTTATGGCTACACCTTC. Translation gives CASSQDNSPGPYGYTF.

The chain uses TRBV4-1 and TRBJ2-5; TRBD2 matches at 11 bases. V lost 2 bases to trimming and J lost 5 bases; unmatched junction nucleotides: 4. Germline CDR1 is MGHRA and CDR2 is YSYEKL. This CDR3 has 15 residues. The CDR3 DNA reads TGCGCCAGCAGCCAACGTAGCGGGGGGGCTGAGACCCAGTACTTC. Translating gives CASSQRSGGAETQYF.

In regard to this clone: One end of the junction is discordant with germline, which a read error may explain. The chain employs TRBV7-9 and TRBJ2-1, with 7 bases lining up with TRBD1. In germline, CDR1 is SEHNR, CDR2 FQNEAQ (reference sequence). The CDR3 is 14 residues long. The CDR3 loop is CASSHTGQAGPEVF. For the CDR3, the DNA is TGTGCCAGCAGCCACACCGGACAGGCTGGGCCAGAGGTCTTC.

J is TRBJ2-7 and V is TRBV13; TRBD1 matches 7 bases. The CDR3 length is 13 residues. With 5 bases clipped from V and 3 bases from J, the junction kept 4 bases outside the gene matches. The germline V gene has CDR1 PRHDT and CDR2 FYEKMQ (reference sequence). CDR3 sequence (DNA): TGTGCCAGCAGCATGGGACAGATCTACGAGCAGTACTTC. Translation gives CASSMGQIYEQYF.

This CDR3 reads CASRKGNEKLFF. DNA for the CDR3: TGTGCCAGCCGGAAGGGTAATGAAAAACTGTTTTTT. The chain couples TRBV6-5 to TRBJ1-4, with D hard to call. Germline CDR1 is MNHEY and CDR2 is SVGAGI. The CDR3 totals 12 residues. V was shortened by 8 bases and J by 4 bases, with 8 bases between the two germline ends.

This chain uses TRBV4-3 with TRBJ2-3; TRBD2 matches 9 bases. This CDR3 comprises 17 residues. From germline, CDR1 is LGHNA and CDR2 YSLEER. With 0 bases clipped from V and 5 bases from J, the junction kept 9 bases outside the gene matches. DNA for the CDR3: TGCGCCAGCAGCCAAGACGGCGCGGGGGGGCCCGGAGATACGCAGTATTTT. Translating gives CASSQDGAGGPGDTQYF.

The chain has TRBV29-1 and TRBJ2-7; unclear D gene. Germline assignment: CDR1 SQVTM and CDR2 ANQGSEA. The CDR3 extends over 12 amino acids. V lost 4 bases, J lost 0 bases, and 7 bases lay in between. For the CDR3, the DNA is TGCAGCGTTGGTAGGAACTCCTACGAGCAGTACTTC. It translates to CSVGRNSYEQYF.

J is TRBJ2-5 and V is TRBV4-2, with D tentatively TRBD2 (7 bases). The V gene lost 0 bases and the J gene lost 4 bases, with 18 bases spanning the gap. Germline V gene sequence: CDR1 LGHNA, CDR2 YNFKEQ. CDR3 length: 17 amino acids. CDR3 in amino acids: CASSQEWGGGISETQYF. The CDR3 DNA reads as TGTGCCAGCAGCCAAGAATGGGGGGGCGGCATTTCAGAGACCCAGTACTTC.

The chain employs TRBV10-2 and TRBJ1-6, with D unclear. The ends were cut back, 2 bases at V and 13 bases at J, with 9 bases in the middle. Germline CDR1 and CDR2: WSHSY and SAAADI. There are 12 residues in the CDR3. Here the CDR3 DNA reads TGCGCCAGCAGTGAGGGTCCGGCGCCCCTCCACTTT. It is translated as CASSEGPAPLHF.

Only one count was recorded for this clone. The genes are TRBV29-1 and TRBJ2-7, with no clear D. The CDR3 extends over 11 amino acids. Trimming pared 3 bases from V and 4 bases from J, leaving 7 bases between. CDR1 is SQVTM and CDR2 is ANQGSEA in the germline V gene. The DNA for the CDR3 is TGCAGCGTTGACGGAGAGTACGAGCAGTACTTC. The encoded protein is CSVDGEYEQYF.